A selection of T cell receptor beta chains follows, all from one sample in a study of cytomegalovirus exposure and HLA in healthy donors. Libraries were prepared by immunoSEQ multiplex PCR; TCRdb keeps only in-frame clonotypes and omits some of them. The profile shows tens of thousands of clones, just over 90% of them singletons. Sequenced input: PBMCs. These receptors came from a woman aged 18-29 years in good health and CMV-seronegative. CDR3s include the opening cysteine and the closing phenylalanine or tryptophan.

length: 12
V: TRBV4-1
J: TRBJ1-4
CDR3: CASRRPNEKLFF

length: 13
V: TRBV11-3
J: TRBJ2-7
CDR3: CASSAGLPYEQYF

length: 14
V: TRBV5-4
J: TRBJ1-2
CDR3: CASSLEGAGVGYTF

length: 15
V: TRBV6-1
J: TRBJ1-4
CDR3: CASSDLSGLNEKLFF

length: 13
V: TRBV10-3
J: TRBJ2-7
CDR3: CATADREMYEQYF

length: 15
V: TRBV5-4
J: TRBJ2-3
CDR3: CASSSPRGSTDTQYF

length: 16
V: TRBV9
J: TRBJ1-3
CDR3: CASSVSGVASGNTIYF

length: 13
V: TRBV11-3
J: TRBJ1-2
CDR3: CASSLRGGYGYTF

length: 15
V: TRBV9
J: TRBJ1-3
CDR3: CASSVTGRSGNTIYF

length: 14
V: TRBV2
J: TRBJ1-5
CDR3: CASSEVPTSQPQHF

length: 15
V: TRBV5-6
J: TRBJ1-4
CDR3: CASSHNGATNEKLFF

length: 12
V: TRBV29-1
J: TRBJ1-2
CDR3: CSVDQGIHGYTF

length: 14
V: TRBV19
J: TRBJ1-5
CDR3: CASNTGALLQPQHF

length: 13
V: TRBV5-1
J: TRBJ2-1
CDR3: CASSLGVYNEQFF

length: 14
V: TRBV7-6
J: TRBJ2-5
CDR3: CASSRRTGKETQYF

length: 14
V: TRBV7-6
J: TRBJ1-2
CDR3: CASSPQQGNYGYTF

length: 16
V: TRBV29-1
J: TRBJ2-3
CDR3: CSVEAGGRLGTDTQYF

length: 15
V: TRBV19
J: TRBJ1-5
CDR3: CASSIGAVSNQPQHF

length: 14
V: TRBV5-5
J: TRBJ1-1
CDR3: CASSFPRGNTEAFF

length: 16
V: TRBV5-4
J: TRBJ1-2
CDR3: CASSLPQDRGRYGYTF

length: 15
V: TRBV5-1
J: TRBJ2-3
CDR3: CASSLGRSVADTQYF

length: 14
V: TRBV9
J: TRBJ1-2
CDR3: CASRGTLRKDGYTF

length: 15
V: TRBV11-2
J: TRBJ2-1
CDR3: CASSLRDRRYNEQFF

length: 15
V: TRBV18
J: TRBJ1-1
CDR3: CASSPPKGVNTEAFF

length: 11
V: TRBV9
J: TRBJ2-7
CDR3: CASSAGYEQYF

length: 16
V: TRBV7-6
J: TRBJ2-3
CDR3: CASSLGRGIGTDTQYF

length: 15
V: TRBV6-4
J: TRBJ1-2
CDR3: CASSDSAGGPSGYTF

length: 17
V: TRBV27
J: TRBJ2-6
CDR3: CASGRDRAYSGANVLTF

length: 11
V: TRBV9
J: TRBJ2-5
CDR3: CATVPGETQYF

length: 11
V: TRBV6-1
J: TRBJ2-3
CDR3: CASTEADTQYF

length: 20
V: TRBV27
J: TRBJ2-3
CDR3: CASSGEASSRKKASTDTQYF

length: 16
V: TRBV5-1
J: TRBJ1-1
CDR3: CASSKRQGGRNTEAFF

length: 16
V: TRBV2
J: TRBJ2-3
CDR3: CASSEPLTSGTDTQYF

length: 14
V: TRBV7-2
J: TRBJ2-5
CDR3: CASRNSGGVETQYF

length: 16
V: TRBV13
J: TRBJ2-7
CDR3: CASSFGTVKSKHEQYF

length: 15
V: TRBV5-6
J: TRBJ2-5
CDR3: CASSENYRGQETQYF

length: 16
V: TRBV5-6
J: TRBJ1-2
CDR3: CASSLKAGTSNYGYTF

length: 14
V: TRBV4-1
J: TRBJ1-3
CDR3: CASSPEAVGNTIYF

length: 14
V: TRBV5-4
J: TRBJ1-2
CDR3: CASSFPGKGNGYTF

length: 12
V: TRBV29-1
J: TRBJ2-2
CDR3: CSVSRGTGELFF

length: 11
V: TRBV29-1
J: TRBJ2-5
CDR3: CSVPAGGAQYF